Detailed here is one T cell receptor beta chain. The antigen remains undetermined. 5'RACE template switching added a universal primer site and UMIs to TCR cDNA. In TCRdb, the 5' RACE reads were re-called with MiXCR into one record per CDR3 protein. Of around 150,000 distinct CDR3 sequences in the sample, approximately 6.8% were seen once. This sample was included in a study of T cells after yellow fever vaccination. Study-level findings and limits: Only a minor proportion of clonotypes was detected across both CD4 and CD8 compartments.

The specimen was CD4+ T cells sorted from PBMCs, collected 5 to 6 days after the first yellow fever vaccination. The receptor was derived from a man aged 18 to 30 who received the YFV17D yellow fever vaccine.

CDR3 amino acids: CASSLWGEGSYTEAFF. The CDR3 DNA reads as TGTGCCAGCAGTTTATGGGGGGAAGGGTCATACACTGAAGCTTTCTTT. The rearrangement uses TRBV27 and TRBJ1-1, with a weak D call TRBD1 (5 bases). Trimming removed 1 base from V and 3 bases from J, with 15 bases in between. This CDR3 has 16 amino acids. The germline V gene encodes CDR1 MNHEY and CDR2 SMNVEV (reference sequence).